This is a list of T cell receptor beta chains from one sample in a study of CD4 T cells in relation to SARS-CoV-2 and coronaviruses. Clones were sequenced by immunoSEQ multiplex PCR, and TCRdb holds only the in-frame ones, with some missing. Among over 20,000 clones, around 75% were seen once, and the ten largest hold approximately 12%. Which antigens these TCRs recognize remains unknown. The source material was CD4+ T cells from PBMCs, cultured in vitro. These TCRs come from a human donor in good health. Each CDR3 is given with its conserved first and last residue. D genes are given only for firm matches. A clone size is listed for some rows: how often the clone was seen (once, few, many), or a class if it is expanded.

size: .; V: TRBV27; D: .; J: TRBJ2-7; CDR3: CASSTGTALEQYF; DNA: TGTGCCAGCAGTACCGGGACGGCCTTGGAGCAGTACTTC
size: few; V: TRBV19; D: .; J: TRBJ2-7; CDR3: CASSITVQGEYEQYF; DNA: TGTGCCAGTAGTATAACCGTGCAGGGTGAATACGAGCAGTACTTC
size: once; V: TRBV23-1; D: .; J: TRBJ2-7; CDR3: CASSHGGCSSYEQYF; DNA: TGCGCCAGCAGTCACGGGGGATGCAGCTCCTACGAGCAGTACTTC
size: .; V: TRBV19; D: .; J: TRBJ1-5; CDR3: CASSTPGQGNQPQHF; DNA: TGTGCCAGTAGTACCCCGGGACAAGGCAATCAGCCCCAGCATTTT
size: .; V: TRBV7-9; D: TRBD1; J: TRBJ1-1; CDR3: CASSPPGGLTEAFF; DNA: TGTGCCAGCAGCCCCCCAGGGGGGCTCACTGAAGCTTTCTTT
size: .; V: TRBV29-1; D: TRBD2; J: TRBJ2-5; CDR3: CSVPTGGEETQYF; DNA: TGCAGCGTTCCCACGGGGGGGGAAGAGACCCAGTACTTC
size: .; V: TRBV6-5; D: .; J: TRBJ2-7; CDR3: CASRGAQVYEQYF; DNA: TGTGCCAGCCGGGGGGCACAGGTCTACGAGCAGTACTTC
size: .; V: TRBV19; D: TRBD1; J: TRBJ1-2; CDR3: CASSARQGATVYGYTF; DNA: TGTGCCAGTAGTGCCCGCCAGGGGGCGACCGTCTATGGCTACACCTTC
size: .; V: TRBV3-1/TRBV3-2; D: .; J: TRBJ2-5; CDR3: CASSWQGGETQYF; DNA: TGTGCCAGCAGTTGGCAGGGGGGAGAGACCCAGTACTTC
size: once; V: TRBV5-1; D: .; J: TRBJ2-1; CDR3: CASRGVDEQFF; DNA: TGCGCCAGCAGGGGGGTGGATGAGCAGTTCTTC
size: few; V: TRBV11-2; D: .; J: TRBJ2-3; CDR3: CASSLRDADTQYF; DNA: TGTGCCAGCAGCTTGAGAGATGCAGATACGCAGTATTTT
size: .; V: TRBV6-5; D: .; J: TRBJ1-1; CDR3: CASTKSYVGNTEAFF; DNA: TGTGCCAGCACCAAAAGTTATGTAGGGAACACTGAAGCTTTCTTT
size: .; V: TRBV7-2; D: TRBD2; J: TRBJ2-7; CDR3: CASSSTLAGGVYEQYF; DNA: TGTGCCAGCAGCTCGACTCTAGCGGGAGGGGTCTACGAGCAGTACTTC
size: .; V: TRBV13; D: TRBD1; J: TRBJ2-6; CDR3: CASSSRDRSYGANVLTF; DNA: TGTGCCAGCAGCTCCCGGGACAGAAGTTATGGTGCCAACGTCCTGACTTTC
size: .; V: TRBV7-9; D: TRBD1; J: TRBJ2-2; CDR3: CASSWDRENTGELFF; DNA: TGTGCCAGCAGCTGGGACAGGGAAAACACCGGGGAGCTGTTTTTT
size: .; V: TRBV11-3; D: TRBD2; J: TRBJ2-5; CDR3: CASSQTSGRQETQYF; DNA: TGTGCCAGCAGCCAGACTAGCGGGAGACAAGAGACCCAGTACTTC
size: .; V: TRBV19; D: TRBD1; J: TRBJ1-1; CDR3: CASSIWGQGLPEAFF; DNA: TGTGCCAGTAGTATTTGGGGACAGGGATTGCCTGAAGCTTTCTTT
size: .; V: TRBV7-9; D: TRBD1; J: TRBJ2-2; CDR3: CASSLELTGSTGELFF; DNA: TGTGCCAGCAGCTTGGAGCTGACAGGGAGCACCGGGGAGCTGTTTTTT
size: .; V: TRBV6-6; D: TRBD2; J: TRBJ2-1; CDR3: CASRTSGTNNEQFF; DNA: TGTGCCAGCAGGACTAGCGGGACCAACAATGAGCAGTTCTTC
size: .; V: TRBV19; D: .; J: TRBJ2-5; CDR3: CAKEEEKETQYF; DNA: TGTGCCAAGGAGGAGGAAAAAGAGACCCAGTACTTC
size: .; V: TRBV19; D: .; J: TRBJ2-7; CDR3: CASSTWTGRGGYEQYF; DNA: TGTGCCAGTAGTACGTGGACAGGGCGCGGGGGGTACGAGCAGTACTTC
size: .; V: TRBV6-5; D: TRBD2; J: TRBJ2-3; CDR3: CASGTSGRAPDTQYF; DNA: TGTGCCAGCGGAACTAGCGGGAGGGCCCCAGATACGCAGTATTTT
size: few; V: TRBV2; D: .; J: TRBJ2-2; CDR3: CASSEVRVGTGELFF; DNA: TGTGCCAGCAGTGAGGTCAGGGTAGGGACCGGGGAGCTGTTTTTT
size: .; V: TRBV5-5; D: .; J: TRBJ1-6; CDR3: CASSLMSSYNSPLHF; DNA: TGTGCCAGCAGCTTGATGAGCTCCTATAATTCACCCCTCCACTTT
size: .; V: TRBV5-1; D: .; J: TRBJ2-3; CDR3: CASRDGPSTDTQYF; DNA: TGCGCCAGCAGAGACGGACCTAGCACAGATACGCAGTATTTT
size: .; V: TRBV12-5; D: .; J: TRBJ1-2; CDR3: CASGLVGEVYGYTF; DNA: TGTGCTAGTGGTTTGGTAGGGGAGGTCTATGGCTACACCTTC
size: few; V: TRBV6-5; D: .; J: TRBJ2-7; CDR3: CASNPAGYHEQYF; DNA: TGTGCCAGCAACCCGGCAGGGTACCACGAGCAGTACTTC
size: .; V: TRBV10-3; D: .; J: TRBJ1-3; CDR3: CAISEGESSGNTIYF; DNA: TGTGCCATCAGTGAGGGGGAGAGCTCTGGAAACACCATATATTTT